A few counts support the clone carrying this T cell receptor (beta chain). As yet, its antigen is unknown. Isolation recovered at least 6.5 million PBMCs from every sample. Next came a second PCR, run for about 6 to 12 cycles, which used a sample-barcoded 5' primer along with a J-beta primer mix. Every single cDNA molecule received a tag from a template-switch adaptor with 12 random nucleotides. TCRdb itself ran the 5' RACE reads through MiXCR, one entry per CDR3 protein. The table has over a million distinct CDR3 sequences, around 42% seen once. The sample belongs to a study of blood T cells in healthy people across ages. General study results and limits: As age increased, TCR beta diversity per million T cells fell in a roughly linear fashion.

The V end was cut by 6 bases, the J end by 7 bases, with 22 bases between. The CDR3 runs 16 residues. Germline lookup yields CDR1 WSHSY and CDR2 SAAADI. The chain recombines TRBV10-2 with TRBJ1-5, with D unresolved. The TCR was taken from a woman aged 18-30 years in good health. Sample: blood. For the CDR3, the DNA is TGCGCCAGCAGGGACTTCGACGGCGTAGGAGGACAGCCCCAGCATTTT. Protein: CASRDFDGVGGQPQHF.